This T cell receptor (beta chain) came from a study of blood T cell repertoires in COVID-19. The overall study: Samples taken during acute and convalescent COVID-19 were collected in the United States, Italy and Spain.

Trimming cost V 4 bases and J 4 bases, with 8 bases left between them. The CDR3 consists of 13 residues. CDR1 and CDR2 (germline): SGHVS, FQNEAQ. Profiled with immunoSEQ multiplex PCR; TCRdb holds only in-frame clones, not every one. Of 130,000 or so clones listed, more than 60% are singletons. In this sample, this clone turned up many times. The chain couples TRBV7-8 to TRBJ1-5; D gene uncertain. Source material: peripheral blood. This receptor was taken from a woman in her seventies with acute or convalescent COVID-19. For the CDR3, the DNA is TGTGCCAGCAGCTCCAGGTTAAATCAGCCCCAGCATTTT. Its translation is CASSSRLNQPQHF.